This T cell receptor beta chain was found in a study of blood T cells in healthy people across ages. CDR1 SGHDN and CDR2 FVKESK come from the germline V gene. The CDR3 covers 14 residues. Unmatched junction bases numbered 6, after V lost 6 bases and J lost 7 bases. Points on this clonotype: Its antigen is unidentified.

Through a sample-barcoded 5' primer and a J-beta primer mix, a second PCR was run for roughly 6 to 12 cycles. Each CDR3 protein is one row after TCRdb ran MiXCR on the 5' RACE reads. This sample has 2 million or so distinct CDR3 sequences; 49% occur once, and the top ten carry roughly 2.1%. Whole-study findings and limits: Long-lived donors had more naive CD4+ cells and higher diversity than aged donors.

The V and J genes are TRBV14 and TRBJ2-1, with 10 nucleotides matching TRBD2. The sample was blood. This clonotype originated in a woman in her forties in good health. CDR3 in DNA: TGTGCCAGCAGGGTCAGCGGGGGGGCGAATGAGCAGTTCTTC. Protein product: CASRVSGGANEQFF.